This T cell receptor (beta chain) was sequenced in a study of T cell repertoires in cytomegalovirus infection. Across the study: Epitope selection comprised recently identified HLA-C-restricted CMV epitopes and well-studied HLA-B-restricted CMV epitopes. CMV infection together with matching HLA type was indicated by public TCR beta signatures. General study findings and limits: Ex vivo, HLA-C-restricted CMV-specific TCR beta clonotypes prevailed over the rest of the response.

Trimming removed 0 bases from V and 3 bases from J; junction bases left unmatched: 21. CDR3 length equals 22 residues. Per the germline V gene, CDR1 is MNHNS and CDR2 is SASEGT. About this clonotype itself: What it recognizes is unknown.

TCRdb ran MiXCR on the reads and lists one entry per CDR3 protein. The data contain about 34,000 distinct CDR3 sequences, about 48% of them singletons. The rearrangement uses TRBV6-1 and TRBJ1-1, with TRBD1 identical over 11 bases. Sequences were derived from CD8+ T cells from cultured PBMCs, sampled from culture after CMV antigen stimulation. This clonotype was sampled from a human donor in good health (CMV status not recorded). Some clones in this sample may be carry-over from other donors' samples. CDR3 region: CASSEASRGNIVGTGGDTEAFF. The CDR3 coding sequence is TGTGCCAGCAGTGAAGCTAGTAGGGGGAACATTGTGGGGACAGGGGGGGACACTGAAGCTTTCTTT.